Listed below are T cell receptor beta chains from one sample, sequenced in a study of beta chain features in type 1 diabetes. TCRdb's table, derived via immunoSEQ multiplex PCR, lists solely in-frame clones and lacks some. The table lists fewer than 250,000 clones, 14% of them singletons. Input material: naive CD4+ T cells from blood. The source is a woman between 40 and 55 years old in good health. The conserved cysteine and the conserved F or W are not part of the CDR3 here. Each record gives: J gene, V gene, CDR3 protein.

j_gene: TRBJ1-2
v_gene: TRBV21-1
CDR3aa: ASSKVGDRYKRPYGYT

j_gene: TRBJ2-5
v_gene: TRBV19
CDR3aa: ASSTGTNQGETQY

j_gene: TRBJ1-1
v_gene: TRBV6-6
CDR3aa: ASKGGLNTEAF

j_gene: TRBJ2-5
v_gene: TRBV2
CDR3aa: ASSLTEPETQY

j_gene: TRBJ1-6
v_gene: TRBV15
CDR3aa: ATSGETGGDSPLH

j_gene: TRBJ2-3
v_gene: TRBV4-1
CDR3aa: ASSHDLAGGYTDTQY

j_gene: TRBJ2-7
v_gene: TRBV19
CDR3aa: ASSLLRGQSLPEQY

j_gene: TRBJ2-1
v_gene: TRBV18
CDR3aa: ASSTGSYEQF

j_gene: TRBJ1-1
v_gene: TRBV7-9
CDR3aa: ASSLGGTGHTEAF

j_gene: TRBJ1-1
v_gene: TRBV5-6
CDR3aa: ASSLGLAVNTEAF

j_gene: TRBJ2-5
v_gene: TRBV5-1
CDR3aa: ASSLVVRETQY

j_gene: TRBJ2-6
v_gene: TRBV27
CDR3aa: ASHGTEGSGGANVLT

j_gene: TRBJ1-6
v_gene: TRBV5-6
CDR3aa: ASSLASLTGASPLH

j_gene: TRBJ2-4
v_gene: TRBV27
CDR3aa: ASSLSSGGIQY

j_gene: TRBJ2-7
v_gene: TRBV7-2
CDR3aa: ASSLEDRASYEQY

j_gene: TRBJ2-1
v_gene: TRBV4-3
CDR3aa: ASSQDGQVQPNEQF

j_gene: NA
v_gene: TRBV5-1
CDR3aa: ASSLLTSPGIYEQY

j_gene: TRBJ2-7
v_gene: TRBV6-5
CDR3aa: ASRLGGGSSYEQY

j_gene: TRBJ2-1
v_gene: TRBV4-3
CDR3aa: ASSPGGTPTHEQF

j_gene: TRBJ1-2
v_gene: TRBV25-1
CDR3aa: ASSESANYGYT

j_gene: TRBJ1-2
v_gene: TRBV18
CDR3aa: ASSPRDRAGGYT

j_gene: TRBJ2-3
v_gene: TRBV7-6
CDR3aa: ASRQGTSGSDTQY

j_gene: TRBJ1-3
v_gene: TRBV19
CDR3aa: ASSIGGNSGNTIY

j_gene: TRBJ1-2
v_gene: TRBV5-6
CDR3aa: ASSLGLWTENYGYT

j_gene: TRBJ2-7
v_gene: TRBV4-3
CDR3aa: ASSQLPDRAYEQY

j_gene: TRBJ1-5
v_gene: TRBV6-5
CDR3aa: ASTLGDQPQH

j_gene: TRBJ2-3
v_gene: TRBV9
CDR3aa: ASTGAGGTPSTDTQY

j_gene: TRBJ2-7
v_gene: TRBV19
CDR3aa: ASSPGTGSEQY

j_gene: TRBJ1-1
v_gene: TRBV4-3
CDR3aa: ASSLQPGQGNTEAF

j_gene: TRBJ1-5
v_gene: TRBV10-2
CDR3aa: ASSGGPGNQPQH

j_gene: TRBJ2-5
v_gene: TRBV7-2
CDR3aa: ASSLSWTGDGETQY

j_gene: TRBJ1-5
v_gene: TRBV29-1
CDR3aa: SVLEGRLQPQH

j_gene: TRBJ2-7
v_gene: TRBV6-6
CDR3aa: ASINAGLPYEQY

j_gene: TRBJ1-1
v_gene: TRBV5-4
CDR3aa: ASSSGTGGGLVAF

j_gene: TRBJ2-2
v_gene: TRBV5-1
CDR3aa: ASSLSTANTGELF

j_gene: TRBJ1-2
v_gene: TRBV4-3
CDR3aa: ASSQAYNSEASYGYT

j_gene: TRBJ1-2
v_gene: TRBV10-3
CDR3aa: AITRREGYGYT

j_gene: TRBJ2-2
v_gene: TRBV4-2
CDR3aa: ASSPTRGTGTGELF

j_gene: TRBJ2-3
v_gene: TRBV23-1
CDR3aa: ASRSGQTRTDTQY

j_gene: TRBJ2-5
v_gene: TRBV7-2
CDR3aa: ASSLPDSQETQY

j_gene: TRBJ1-1
v_gene: TRBV6-5
CDR3aa: ASSQTGGAHTEAF

j_gene: TRBJ2-7
v_gene: TRBV10-3
CDR3aa: AISGHSPISYEQY

j_gene: TRBJ2-3
v_gene: TRBV25-1
CDR3aa: ASRQQDTQY

j_gene: TRBJ2-2
v_gene: TRBV19
CDR3aa: ASVDLNTGELF

j_gene: TRBJ2-1
v_gene: TRBV7-2
CDR3aa: ASSFGTSGSSYNEQF

j_gene: TRBJ1-2
v_gene: TRBV25-1
CDR3aa: ASSESRGEGYT

j_gene: TRBJ2-5
v_gene: TRBV19
CDR3aa: ASSAYRDRWIQETQY

j_gene: TRBJ2-3
v_gene: TRBV19
CDR3aa: ASSMYASAFGTDTQY

j_gene: TRBJ2-3
v_gene: TRBV5-6
CDR3aa: ASSTGADTQY

j_gene: NA
v_gene: TRBV5-4
CDR3aa: ASSSWGGEQY

j_gene: TRBJ1-5
v_gene: TRBV18
CDR3aa: ASSPGDSNQPQH

j_gene: TRBJ2-7
v_gene: TRBV18
CDR3aa: ASSGLGQGYEQY

j_gene: TRBJ2-3
v_gene: TRBV6-5
CDR3aa: ASKSSGDTQY

j_gene: TRBJ1-6
v_gene: TRBV5-1
CDR3aa: ASSLGLSSYNSPLH

j_gene: TRBJ2-3
v_gene: TRBV6-5
CDR3aa: ASSRTSGFTDTQY

j_gene: TRBJ1-1
v_gene: TRBV6-5
CDR3aa: ASSYSGAGQGLKAF

j_gene: TRBJ2-2
v_gene: TRBV9
CDR3aa: ASSVGANTGELF

j_gene: TRBJ1-2
v_gene: TRBV2
CDR3aa: ASSEARQGYYGYT

j_gene: TRBJ2-7
v_gene: TRBV9
CDR3aa: ASSVGRGGQPIPYEQY

j_gene: TRBJ2-1
v_gene: TRBV6-1
CDR3aa: ASSDFYEQF